The 23 T cell receptor beta chains reported below all come from one sample, sequenced in a study of blood T cell repertoires in COVID-19. Here immunoSEQ multiplex PCR was the method, and the copy in TCRdb shows in-frame clones only, minus some. The sample has about 250,000 clones; approximately 88% are singletons. Sequenced material: PBMCs or T cells enriched from blood (not recorded which). Source of these receptors: a woman in her 30s with acute COVID-19.

The genes are TRBV27 and TRBJ1-6; the D is unclear. CDR3 size: 13 residues. The V gene's germline CDR1 is MNHEY and CDR2 SMNVEV (reference sequence). Trimming pared 5 bases from V and 6 bases from J, leaving 8 bases between. CDR3 sequence reads: CASSREFNSPLHF. CDR3 coding DNA: TGTGCCAGCAGTAGAGAGTTTAATTCACCCCTCCACTTT.

This chain links TRBV3-1 (or the pseudogene TRBV3-2) with TRBJ2-7, with D possibly TRBD1 on 5 matching bases. The ends were cut back, 0 bases at V and 2 bases at J, with 11 bases in the middle. There are 15 residues in the CDR3. Germline V gene lookup returns CDR1 LGHDT and CDR2 YNNKEL (reference sequence). Here the CDR3 reads CASSQDPRVTYEQYF. The CDR3 nucleotides are TGTGCCAGCAGCCAAGACCCCAGGGTAACCTACGAGCAGTACTTC.

This chain uses TRBV2 with TRBJ1-1, with 8 bases lining up with TRBD1. The V gene end was trimmed by 6 bases and the J gene end by 5 bases; junction bases not matched to a gene: 5. Germline V gives CDR1 SNHLY, CDR2 FYNNEI. The CDR3 covers 13 residues. The CDR3 sequence is CASSMDRVTEAFF. As DNA, the CDR3 is TGTGCCAGCAGCATGGACAGGGTAACTGAAGCTTTCTTT.

The chain carries TRBV19 and TRBJ1-3; 7 nucleotides align to TRBD1. Germline V gene lookup returns CDR1 LNHDA and CDR2 SQIVND (reference sequence). This CDR3 region has 17 residues. After removal of 8 bases from V and 2 bases from J, the junction contained 15 bases not matched to a gene. The DNA of the CDR3 is TGTGCCAGTCTAAAGGGGGCAGGGATGGTCGCTGGAAACACCATATATTTT. It codes for CASLKGAGMVAGNTIYF.

The V gene is TRBV11-3, the J gene TRBJ2-1, with a weak D call TRBD1 (6 bases). Germline values: CDR1 SGHNT, CDR2 YENEEA. This CDR3 has 15 residues. With 1 base removed from V and 4 bases from J, the gap between germline ends came to 11 bases. The CDR3 coding sequence is TGTGCCAGCAGCTTAGCGCAGGGGTCATACAATGAGCAGTTCTTC. Its protein is CASSLAQGSYNEQFF.

The genes are TRBV5-4 and TRBJ2-5, with 16 nucleotides matching TRBD2. Trimming at V came to 2 bases and at J to 5 bases, leaving 12 bases not matched to a gene. This CDR3 region has 19 residues. Germline CDR1 and CDR2: SGHNT and YYREEE (reference sequence). The CDR3 DNA sequence: TGTGCCAGCAGCTTTCCCGGGACTAGCGGGGGGGCCTCCCTTGAGACCCAGTACTTC. Translating gives CASSFPGTSGGASLETQYF.

This clone was recorded once. This chain uses TRBV7-9 with TRBJ2-1; 9 bases align to TRBD2. The CDR3 totals 15 residues. J gave up 3 bases and V 2 bases, and 2 bases lay outside the gene matches. Germline lookup yields CDR1 SEHNR and CDR2 FQNEAQ (reference sequence). The CDR3 DNA follows: TGTGCCAGCAGCTTAAGCGGGGGGCTCTACAATGAGCAGTTCTTC. It codes for CASSLSGGLYNEQFF.

The chain's CDR3 is CASSLVRGEYNEQFF. CDR3 DNA sequence: TGCGCCAGCAGCTTGGTCCGCGGGGAGTACAATGAGCAGTTCTTC. The chain uses TRBV5-1 and TRBJ2-1, with D possibly being TRBD2 (6 bases). Germline CDR1 and CDR2: SGHRS and YFSETQ. The V end lost 0 bases, the J end lost 4 bases, and 11 bases lay between the germline ends. The CDR3 covers 15 residues.

This clone is a singleton in its sample. The chain combines TRBV13 with TRBJ2-7; perhaps TRBD1 as D (5 bases). Germline lookup yields CDR1 PRHDT and CDR2 FYEKMQ (reference sequence). This CDR3 spans 14 amino acids. V lost 5 bases to trimming and J lost 2 bases, with 13 bases between them. The CDR3 nucleotides read TGTGCCAGCAGCCCCACAGGTTCTCCCTACGAGCAGTACTTC. This sequence encodes CASSPTGSPYEQYF.

The chain combines TRBV19 with TRBJ1-3, with D maybe TRBD1 (6 bases). The germline V gene encodes CDR1 LNHDA and CDR2 SQIVND (reference sequence). The length of the CDR3 is 14 residues. Trimming cost V 7 bases and J 0 bases, with 10 bases left between them. In nucleotides, the CDR3 is TGTGCCAGTATCGACAGGTACTCTGGAAACACCATATATTTT. Protein: CASIDRYSGNTIYF.

CDR3: CASSIGAGAEQFF. The CDR3 nucleotides read TGTGCCAGTAGTATAGGGGCGGGGGCTGAGCAGTTCTTC. The rearrangement links TRBV19 to TRBJ2-1, with D possibly being TRBD2 (7 bases). V lost 1 base and J 9 bases, leaving 10 bases between the germline ends. This CDR3 is 13 amino acids long. Germline V gene data show CDR1 as LNHDA and CDR2 as SQIVND (reference sequence).

The chain is built from TRBV18 and TRBJ2-5; D is possibly TRBD2 (5 bases). The germline V and J ends were trimmed by 0 bases and 4 bases, with 9 bases remaining between them. Germline V gene sequence: CDR1 KGHSH, CDR2 LQKENI. This CDR3 contains 14 residues. The CDR3 protein is CASSPPSERETQYF. CDR3 coding DNA: TGTGCCAGCTCACCACCTAGCGAAAGAGAGACCCAGTACTTC.

The chain employs TRBV5-6 and TRBJ1-5; 7 positions agree with TRBD1. This CDR3 contains 19 residues. Germline trimming cut 3 bases from V and 2 bases from J; bases unmatched to any gene: 17. Germline lookup yields CDR1 SGHDT and CDR2 YYEEEE. DNA of the CDR3: TGTGCCAGCAGCTCCCTTCGACAGGGATCCAGCGACGGCAATCAGCCCCAGCATTTT. As protein: CASSSLRQGSSDGNQPQHF.

V usage is TRBV6-1 and J usage is TRBJ2-3; 13 nucleotides match TRBD2. Germline values: CDR1 MNHNS, CDR2 SASEGT. V shed 2 bases and J 2 bases; nucleotides not matched to a gene: 4. This CDR3 contains 17 residues. CDR3 sequence reads: CASSERGLAGITDTQYF. The CDR3 DNA reads TGTGCCAGCAGTGAAAGGGGACTAGCGGGAATCACAGATACGCAGTATTTT.

This clone has only one observation. The V gene is TRBV6-5, the J gene TRBJ1-2; TRBD1 matches at 10 bases. The CDR3 sequence is 14 residues long. Germline CDR1 reads MNHEY; CDR2 reads SVGAGI. With 7 bases clipped from V and 6 bases from J, the junction kept 8 bases outside the gene matches. CDR3: CASKFDRGLNGYTF. CDR3 DNA: TGTGCCAGCAAATTTGACAGGGGGCTGAATGGCTACACCTTC.

The chain recombines TRBV9 with TRBJ1-3; 7 bases align to TRBD1. The CDR3 sequence is 16 residues long. V shed 3 bases and J 0 bases; nucleotides not matched to a gene: 6. Germline V gene data show CDR1 as SGDLS and CDR2 as YYNGEE. This CDR3 is CASSAAGTVSGNTIYF. CDR3 DNA: TGTGCCAGCAGCGCCGCCGGGACAGTCTCTGGAAACACCATATATTTT.

The genes are TRBV18 and TRBJ2-1, with TRBD1 matching over 10 bases. With 3 bases clipped from V and 6 bases from J, the junction kept 14 bases outside the gene matches. The CDR3 length is 18 residues. CDR1 is KGHSH and CDR2 is LQKENI in the germline V gene. In nucleotides, the CDR3 is TGTGCCAGCTCACCTGCAGAGACAGGGGGCAAATTCGGCAATGAGCAGTTCTTC. Translation gives CASSPAETGGKFGNEQFF. The complete variable domain, with remaining parts taken from reference TRBV18 and TRBJ2-1, reads NAGVMQNPRHLVRRRGQEARLRCSPMKGHSHVYWYRQLPEEGLKFMVYLQKENIIDESGMPKERFSAEFPKEGPSILRIQQVVRGDSAAYFCASSPAETGGKFGNEQFFGPGTRLTVL.

This clone was counted between two and nine times. This same CDR3 is encoded by further DNA sequences in the sample. V gene TRBV5-1 combines with J gene TRBJ2-7; no clear D gene. CDR1 and CDR2 from the germline V gene are SGHRS and YFSETQ. V lost 1 base and J lost 1, with 6 bases in between. The CDR3 totals 13 residues. The CDR3 loop reads CASSLSPSYEQYF. As DNA, the CDR3 is TGCGCCAGCAGCTTGTCCCCGTCCTACGAGCAGTACTTC.

The chain joins TRBV9 to TRBJ1-1; a weak D match, TRBD1 (6 bases). Per the germline V gene, CDR1 is SGDLS and CDR2 is YYNGEE. The CDR3 runs to 13 residues. The V end was cut by 3 bases, the J end by 5 bases, with 11 bases between. CDR3 nucleotides: TGTGCCAGCAGCGGCAGGGGTCGGACTGAAGCTTTCTTT. Translated: CASSGRGRTEAFF.

The CDR3 loop reads CASSVPTGANTEAFF. CDR3 DNA sequence: TGCGCCAGCAGCGTTCCGACAGGGGCAAACACTGAAGCTTTCTTT. The rearrangement links TRBV5-1 to TRBJ1-1; TRBD1 aligns across 8 bases. The V gene's germline CDR1 is SGHRS and CDR2 YFSETQ. The CDR3 is made up of 15 amino acids. J was trimmed by 2 bases and V by 4 bases; bases with no gene match: 7.

The gene calls are TRBV9 and TRBJ1-1, with 7 bases identical to TRBD1. The CDR3 has 15 amino acids. The germline V gene has CDR1 SGDLS and CDR2 YYNGEE. With 3 bases clipped from V and 0 bases from J, the junction kept 5 bases outside the gene matches. CDR3 bases: TGTGCCAGCAGCGGGGGGGACAGCTTGAACACTGAAGCTTTCTTT. Protein: CASSGGDSLNTEAFF.

The CDR3 here is CASGTGVSYEQYF. Here the CDR3 DNA reads TGCGCCAGCGGGACAGGGGTATCCTACGAGCAGTACTTC. The rearrangement links TRBV5-1 to TRBJ2-7; TRBD1 matches at 10 bases. Trimming cost V 7 bases and J 1 base; bases outside gene matches: 2. The CDR3 is 13 residues long. The germline V gene encodes CDR1 SGHRS and CDR2 YFSETQ. The variable domain in full, completed from reference TRBV5-1 and TRBJ2-7, reads KAGVTQTPRYLIKTRGQQVTLSCSPISGHRSVSWYQQTPGQGLQFLFEYFSETQRNKGNFPGRFSGRQFSNSRSEMNVSTLELGDSALYLCASGTGVSYEQYFGPGTRLTVT.

This rearrangement joins TRBV27 to TRBJ1-5, with D perhaps matching TRBD1 (6 bases). In germline, CDR1 is MNHEY, CDR2 SMNVEV (reference sequence). V shed 2 bases and J shed 3 bases, with 14 bases lying between them. The CDR3 spans 16 residues. DNA for the CDR3: TGTGCCAGCAGTTTAGTGGGGGGGGGCTACAATCAGCCCCAGCATTTT. It encodes CASSLVGGGYNQPQHF.